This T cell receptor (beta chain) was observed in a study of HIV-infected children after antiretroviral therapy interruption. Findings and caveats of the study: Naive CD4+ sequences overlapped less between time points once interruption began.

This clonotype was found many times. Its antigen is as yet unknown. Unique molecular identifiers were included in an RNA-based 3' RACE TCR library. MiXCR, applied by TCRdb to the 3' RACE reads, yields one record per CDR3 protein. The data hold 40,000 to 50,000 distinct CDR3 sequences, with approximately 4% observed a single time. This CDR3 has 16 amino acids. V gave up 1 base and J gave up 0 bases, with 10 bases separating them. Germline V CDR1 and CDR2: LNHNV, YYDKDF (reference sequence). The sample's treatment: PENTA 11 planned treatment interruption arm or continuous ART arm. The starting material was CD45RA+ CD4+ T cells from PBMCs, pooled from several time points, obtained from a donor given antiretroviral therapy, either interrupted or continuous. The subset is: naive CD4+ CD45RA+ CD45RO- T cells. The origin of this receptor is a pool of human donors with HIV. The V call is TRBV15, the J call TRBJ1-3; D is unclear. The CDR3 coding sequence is TGTGCCACCAGCAGAGCCAAGGACCCCTCTGGAAACACCATATATTTT. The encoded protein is CATSRAKDPSGNTIYF. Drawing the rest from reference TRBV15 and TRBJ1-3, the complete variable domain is DAMVIQNPRYQVTQFGKPVTLSCSQTLNHNVMYWYQQKSSQAPKLLFHYYDKDFNNEADTPDNFQSRRPNTSFCFLDIRSPGLGDTAMYLCATSRAKDPSGNTIYFGEGSWLTVV.